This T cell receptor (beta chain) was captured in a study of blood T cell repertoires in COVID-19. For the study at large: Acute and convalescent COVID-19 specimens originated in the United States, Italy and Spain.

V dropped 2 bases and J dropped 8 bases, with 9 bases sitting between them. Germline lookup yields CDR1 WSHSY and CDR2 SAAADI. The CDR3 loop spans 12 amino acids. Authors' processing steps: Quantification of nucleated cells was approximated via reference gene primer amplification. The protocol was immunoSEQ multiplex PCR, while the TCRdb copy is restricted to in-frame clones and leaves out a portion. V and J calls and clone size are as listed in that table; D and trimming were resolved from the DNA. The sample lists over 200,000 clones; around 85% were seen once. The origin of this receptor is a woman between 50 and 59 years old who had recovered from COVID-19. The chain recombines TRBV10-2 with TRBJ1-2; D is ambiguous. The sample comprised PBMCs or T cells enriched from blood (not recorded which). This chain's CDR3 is CASSEDSFGYTF. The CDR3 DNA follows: TGCGCCAGCAGTGAGGATAGTTTCGGCTACACCTTC.